Listed below are T cell receptor beta chains from one sample, sequenced in a study of identical twins. MiXCR, run by TCRdb on the 5' RACE reads, gives a single entry per CDR3 protein. Of 520,000 or so distinct CDR3 sequences in the sample, approximately 22% are singletons; the top ten hold 0.91%. These data also formed part of another study, on T cells expressing NK-cell markers.

Sequencing used CD4+ T cells sorted from blood. Receptors were obtained from a young woman in good health. CDR3s include the opening cysteine and the closing phenylalanine or tryptophan. A clone size is listed for some rows: how often the clone was seen (once, few, many), or a class if it is expanded.

v_gene	j_gene	abundance	CDR3aa
TRBV20-1	TRBJ2-3	few	CSAPNPWGSHTDTQYF
TRBV6-2/TRBV6-3	TRBJ2-4	NA	CASRHRAAENIQYF
TRBV10-3	TRBJ1-1	few	CAISGRSNTEAFF
TRBV6-1	TRBJ2-1	NA	CASRPFSVSLSYNEQFF
TRBV6-1	TRBJ2-7	few	CASSPAGWGSYEQYF
TRBV4-3	TRBJ1-4	NA	CSSSQEGPDAKLFF
TRBV7-2	TRBJ2-5	few	CASSLKAGPRETQYF
TRBV4-3	TRBJ2-2	NA	CASSQGSGTGELFF
TRBV5-1	TRBJ2-2	NA	CASSSPGAGTGELFF
TRBV20-1	TRBJ2-3	NA	CSARDIILTSGKDTQYF
TRBV9	TRBJ1-1	NA	CASSAWDRVNTEAFF
TRBV9	TRBJ2-2	NA	CASSVGVSGELFF
TRBV19	TRBJ2-7	few	CASSGGSPHEQYF
TRBV12-3/TRBV12-4	TRBJ1-1	few	CASSRTTEAFF
TRBV10-3	TRBJ1-2	NA	CAISESRGGGYTF
TRBV20-1	TRBJ2-7	few	CSASPGHSYEQYF
TRBV5-1	TRBJ2-3	NA	CASSSLARPGGDTQYF
TRBV20-1	TRBJ1-1	NA	CSARDYRNTEAFF
TRBV12-3/TRBV12-4	TRBJ1-2	NA	CASINYGYTF
TRBV7-2	TRBJ2-2	NA	CASSLLGTRNTGELFF
TRBV5-1	TRBJ1-4	NA	CASSNNEKLFF
TRBV12-3/TRBV12-4	TRBJ2-1	few	CASSFDQGYRFF
TRBV10-3	TRBJ2-7	few	CAISERYEQYF
TRBV20-1	TRBJ1-4	few	CSAATATNEKLFF
TRBV6-6	TRBJ2-5	NA	CASSYERRETQYF
TRBV7-2	TRBJ2-3	NA	CASSLAGSPQYF
TRBV20-1	TRBJ2-1	NA	CSARDRARGGEQFF
TRBV6-2/TRBV6-3	TRBJ2-5	NA	CASSYSRGRSETQYF
TRBV9	TRBJ2-3	NA	CASSLGPGGLADTQYF
TRBV6-5	TRBJ2-7	NA	CASRTGRGEQYF
TRBV12-3/TRBV12-4	TRBJ1-2	NA	CASRTGTENYGYTF
TRBV27	TRBJ2-7	NA	CASSWGIGTGSYEQYF
TRBV2	TRBJ2-4	NA	CASVPRLAGLIQYF
TRBV11-1	TRBJ2-6	few	CASSLVFQSSGANVLTF
TRBV4-3	TRBJ2-3	many	CASSQELVSDTQYF
TRBV11-2	TRBJ2-1	few	CASSPQGRAGGLSYNEQFF
TRBV10-3	TRBJ2-3	few	CAISDQGPRRDTQYF
TRBV6-1	TRBJ2-1	NA	CASSEGTSGSEQFF
TRBV18	TRBJ2-1	NA	CASSPEENLQFF
TRBV6-5	TRBJ1-5	few	CASSYAGYQPQHF
TRBV10-3	TRBJ2-3	few	CAISESIGVDTQYF
TRBV12-3/TRBV12-4	TRBJ2-7	many	CASSYDRAHEQYF
TRBV5-1	TRBJ2-7	NA	CASSLVAGHLYEQYF
TRBV7-2	TRBJ2-7	NA	CASSFAGEAPYEQYF
TRBV20-1	TRBJ2-2	NA	CSASLAGGPLAGELFF
TRBV20-1	TRBJ1-1	many	CSARRQGGTEAFF
TRBV7-2	TRBJ1-1	NA	CAGRGGGMNTEAFF
TRBV5-1	TRBJ2-7	few	CASSMAGQAYEQYF